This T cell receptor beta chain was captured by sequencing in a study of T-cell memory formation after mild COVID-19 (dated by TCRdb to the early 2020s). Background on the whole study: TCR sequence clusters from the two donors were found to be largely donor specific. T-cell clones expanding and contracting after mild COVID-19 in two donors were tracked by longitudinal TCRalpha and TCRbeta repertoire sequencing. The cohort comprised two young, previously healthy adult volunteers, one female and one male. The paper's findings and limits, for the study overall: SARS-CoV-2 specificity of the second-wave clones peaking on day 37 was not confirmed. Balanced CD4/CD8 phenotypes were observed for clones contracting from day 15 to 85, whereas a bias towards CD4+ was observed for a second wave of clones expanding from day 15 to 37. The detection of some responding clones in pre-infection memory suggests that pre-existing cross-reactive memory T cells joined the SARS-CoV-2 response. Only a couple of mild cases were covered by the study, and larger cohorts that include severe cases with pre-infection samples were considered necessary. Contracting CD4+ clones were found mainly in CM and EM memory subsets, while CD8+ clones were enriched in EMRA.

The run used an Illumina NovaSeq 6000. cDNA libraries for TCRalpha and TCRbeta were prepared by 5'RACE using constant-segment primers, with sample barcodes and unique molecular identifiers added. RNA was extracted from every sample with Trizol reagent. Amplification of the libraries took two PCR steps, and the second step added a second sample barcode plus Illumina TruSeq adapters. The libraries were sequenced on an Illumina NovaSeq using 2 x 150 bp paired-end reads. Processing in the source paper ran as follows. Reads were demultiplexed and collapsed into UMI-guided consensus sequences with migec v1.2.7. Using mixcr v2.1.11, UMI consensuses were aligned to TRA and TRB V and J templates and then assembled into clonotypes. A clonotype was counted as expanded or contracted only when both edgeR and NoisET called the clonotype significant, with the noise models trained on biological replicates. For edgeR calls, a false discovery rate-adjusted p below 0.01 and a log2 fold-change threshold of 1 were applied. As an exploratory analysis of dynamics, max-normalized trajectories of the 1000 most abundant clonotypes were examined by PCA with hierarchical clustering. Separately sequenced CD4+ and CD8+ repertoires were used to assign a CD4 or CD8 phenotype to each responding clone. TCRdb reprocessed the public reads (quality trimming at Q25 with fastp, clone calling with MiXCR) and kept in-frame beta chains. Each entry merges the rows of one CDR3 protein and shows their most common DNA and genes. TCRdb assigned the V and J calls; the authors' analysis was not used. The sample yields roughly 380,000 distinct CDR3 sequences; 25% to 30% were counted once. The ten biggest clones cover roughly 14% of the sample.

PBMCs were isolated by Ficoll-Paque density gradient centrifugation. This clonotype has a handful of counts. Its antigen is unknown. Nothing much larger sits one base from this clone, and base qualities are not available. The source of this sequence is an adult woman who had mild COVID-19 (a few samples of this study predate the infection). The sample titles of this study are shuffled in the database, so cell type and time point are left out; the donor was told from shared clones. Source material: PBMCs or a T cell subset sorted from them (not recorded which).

CDR3 reads: CATSDPDREETQYF. The DNA reads as follows: TGTGCCACCAGTGACCCGGACAGGGAAGAGACCCAGTACTTC. The sequence links TRBV24-1 to TRBJ2-5, with 8 bases in between that match TRBD1. The germline V gene yields KGHDR for CDR1 and SFDVKD for CDR2. The CDR3 goes from the cysteine to the phenylalanine over 14 residues. This entry keeps only the CDR3 DNA: 42 bases, framed from base 1. The germline V and J ends show losses of 4 bases and 3 bases respectively, and no gene match explains 3 bases of the junction.